Each of the 18 T cell receptor beta chains below was sequenced from the same sample in a study of blood T cell repertoires in COVID-19. Profiled with immunoSEQ multiplex PCR; TCRdb holds only in-frame clones, not every one. The data contain 350,000 to 400,000 clones, over 85% of them singletons. Sequencing input: PBMCs or T cells enriched from blood (not recorded which). The receptors stem from a young woman who had recovered from COVID-19.

This sequence joins TRBV3-1 (or the pseudogene TRBV3-2) and TRBJ1-2; D uncertain. The CDR3 runs 13 residues. Trimming removed 1 base at V and 8 bases at J, with 11 bases between. In germline, CDR1 is LGHDT, CDR2 YNNKEL (reference sequence). CDR3 in amino acids: CASSQARRLGYTF. The DNA for the CDR3 is TGTGCCAGCAGCCAAGCACGCAGGCTCGGCTACACCTTC.

V gene TRBV7-9 combines with J gene TRBJ2-3; 10 bases agree with TRBD2. This CDR3 has 16 residues. Trimming took 3 bases from V and 1 from J; bases not matched to a gene: 4. CDR1 SEHNR and CDR2 FQNEAQ come from the germline V gene (reference sequence). CDR3 residues: CASSFSLAGGTDTQYF. CDR3 sequence (DNA): TGTGCCAGCAGCTTCAGCCTAGCGGGGGGCACAGATACGCAGTATTTT.

V and J are TRBV28 and TRBJ2-7; D uncertain. Germline loops: CDR1 MDHEN, CDR2 SYDVKM. CDR3 length: 9 residues. CDR3 region: CGLPYEQYF. CDR3 coding DNA: TGTGGACTCCCCTACGAGCAGTACTTC.

The chain has TRBV9 and TRBJ2-5; possibly TRBD1 for D (6 bases). Trimming took off 0 bases at V and 2 bases at J, with 20 bases between the two ends. Germline CDR1 is SGDLS and CDR2 is YYNGEE. This CDR3 is built from 18 residues. The CDR3 DNA is TGTGCCAGCAGCGTAGGACAGGTCGGCCAGGCCCTACAAGAGACCCAGTACTTC. This encodes CASSVGQVGQALQETQYF.

CDR3 nucleotide sequence: TGTGCCAGCAGTACAGGGGGCAATCAGCCCCAGCATTTT. Amino acids: CASSTGGNQPQHF. The gene calls are TRBV12-3 or TRBV12-4 and TRBJ1-5; 7 nucleotides align to TRBD1. This CDR3 has 13 amino acids. The junction had 0 bases not matched to a gene; V was cut back by 5 bases and J by 2 bases.

The rearrangement uses TRBV9 and TRBJ2-2; tentative D call: TRBD1 (6 bases). Trimming shortened V by 3 bases and J by 4 bases, and 10 bases separated the two germline ends. Germline values: CDR1 SGDLS, CDR2 YYNGEE. CDR3 length: 14 residues. The CDR3 DNA follows: TGTGCCAGCAGCGCCCTCAGGGGCACCGGGGAGCTGTTTTTT. Translated: CASSALRGTGELFF.

This clone was seen only once. The gene calls are TRBV18 and TRBJ2-7; TRBD1 matches at 9 bases. The CDR3 has 15 amino acids. The ends lost 5 bases at V and 6 bases at J; junction bases unmatched: 11. Germline V gene lookup returns CDR1 KGHSH and CDR2 LQKENI. CDR3 residues: CASSERTGAFGEQYF. Here the CDR3 DNA reads TGTGCCAGCTCAGAACGGACAGGGGCGTTCGGCGAGCAGTACTTC.

This chain uses TRBV9 with TRBJ1-6; D is unclear. The V end lost 1 base, the J end lost 4 bases, and 3 bases lay between the germline ends. Germline V lookup: CDR1 SGDLS, CDR2 YYNGEE. The CDR3 is made up of 13 amino acids. The CDR3 reads CASSVQYNSPLHF. As DNA, the CDR3 is TGTGCCAGCAGCGTACAGTATAATTCACCCCTCCACTTT.

This chain joins TRBV2 and TRBJ2-3, with D uncertain. The V gene's germline CDR1 is SNHLY and CDR2 FYNNEI. The CDR3 is made up of 19 amino acids. Trimming left V 3 bases short and J 0 bases short, with 22 bases between. This chain's CDR3 is CASSDSIGSRHPSTDTQYF. CDR3 bases: TGTGCCAGCAGTGATAGTATTGGCAGCCGACACCCTAGCACAGATACGCAGTATTTT.

In the case of this clone: The same CDR3 also results from other DNA sequences found in this sample. This chain links TRBV5-1 with TRBJ2-7, with 8 nucleotides matching TRBD1. Per the germline V gene, CDR1 is SGHRS and CDR2 is YFSETQ. Trimming removed 0 bases from V and 2 bases from J; junction bases left unmatched: 1. The CDR3 runs 14 residues. CDR3 amino acids: CASSLAGGAYEQYF. CDR3 DNA sequence: TGCGCCAGCAGCTTGGCAGGGGGCGCCTACGAGCAGTACTTC. Full variable domain (rest looked up from reference TRBV5-1 and TRBJ2-7): KAGVTQTPRYLIKTRGQQVTLSCSPISGHRSVSWYQQTPGQGLQFLFEYFSETQRNKGNFPGRFSGRQFSNSRSEMNVSTLELGDSALYLCASSLAGGAYEQYFGPGTRLTVT.

V usage is TRBV29-1 and J usage is TRBJ2-1, with no clear D. Germline V gene lookup returns CDR1 SQVTM and CDR2 ANQGSEA. The CDR3 length is 10 residues. Between the trimmed V and J ends, which lost 4 bases and 10 bases, there was a span of 8 bases. The CDR3 DNA is TGCAGCGTTGTTACAACCGAGCAGTTCTTC. Protein product: CSVVTTEQFF.

This chain connects TRBV28 to TRBJ2-1; a possible D gene is TRBD1 (5 bases). The CDR3 runs 14 residues. Germline loops: CDR1 MDHEN, CDR2 SYDVKM. V gave up 2 bases and J gave up 5 bases, with 10 bases separating them. The CDR3 DNA follows: TGTGCCAGCAGTTTAAGGGGTTGGGACAATGAGCAGTTCTTC. Translated: CASSLRGWDNEQFF.

The genes are TRBV28 and TRBJ1-5; D might be TRBD1 (6 bases). This CDR3 comprises 15 residues. Germline CDR1 MDHEN, CDR2 SYDVKM. Deletions cut 9 bases from V and 2 bases from J, with 17 bases between. DNA of the CDR3: TGTGCCAGTTCCCAACAGGGTTCAGGCAATCAGCCCCAGCATTTT. Its protein is CASSQQGSGNQPQHF.

This chain connects TRBV7-6 to TRBJ1-3, with 7 bases lining up with TRBD1. Germline-derived CDR1 and CDR2 are SGHVS and FNYEAQ. This CDR3 region has 16 residues. V was clipped by 5 bases and J by 1 base; unmatched bases: 8. The CDR3 DNA reads as TGTGCCAGCAGCGGACCCGCAGGGGGATCTGGAAACACCATATATTTT. Encoded protein: CASSGPAGGSGNTIYF.

There are a few counts of this clone. The CDR3 DNA is TGTGCCAGCAGTCTTGCCGGGGGAAACAATGAGCAGTTCTTC. Translation gives CASSLAGGNNEQFF. The chain carries TRBV27 and TRBJ2-1; tentatively, D is TRBD2 (6 bases). This CDR3 has 14 residues. Trimming stripped 5 bases from V and 5 bases from J, with 13 bases between. Germline V lookup: CDR1 MNHEY, CDR2 SMNVEV (reference sequence).

This chain links TRBV24-1 with TRBJ2-1, with D hard to call. Trimming left V 3 bases short and J 5 bases short, with 7 bases between. The germline gives CDR1 KGHDR, CDR2 SFDVKD. The CDR3 extends over 13 amino acids. The chain's CDR3 is CATSDTSNNEQFF. The DNA of the CDR3 is TGTGCCACCAGTGATACTTCAAACAATGAGCAGTTCTTC.

CDR3 DNA sequence: TGTGCCAGTAGTTCCGGGACAGGGGACTACGAGCAGTACTTC. Translation gives CASSSGTGDYEQYF. This chain joins TRBV19 and TRBJ2-7, with TRBD1 matching over 10 bases. CDR1 is LNHDA, CDR2 SQIVND, per germline (reference sequence). CDR3 length: 14 amino acids. The V segment lost 5 bases and the J segment 3 bases; nucleotides outside the gene matches: 4.

Regarding this clone: At one of its ends the junction is not consistent with the germline gene, which may arise from a read error. The sample has other DNA sequences that encode this CDR3 too. The V and J genes are TRBV5-6 and TRBJ1-1; 9 positions agree with TRBD1. Germline V gene lookup returns CDR1 SGHDT and CDR2 YYEEEE. The CDR3 loop spans 12 amino acids. The CDR3 bases are TGTGCTAGCAGCTTGGTCGGGACAGGGGCTTTCTTT. It specifies CASSLVGTGAFF.